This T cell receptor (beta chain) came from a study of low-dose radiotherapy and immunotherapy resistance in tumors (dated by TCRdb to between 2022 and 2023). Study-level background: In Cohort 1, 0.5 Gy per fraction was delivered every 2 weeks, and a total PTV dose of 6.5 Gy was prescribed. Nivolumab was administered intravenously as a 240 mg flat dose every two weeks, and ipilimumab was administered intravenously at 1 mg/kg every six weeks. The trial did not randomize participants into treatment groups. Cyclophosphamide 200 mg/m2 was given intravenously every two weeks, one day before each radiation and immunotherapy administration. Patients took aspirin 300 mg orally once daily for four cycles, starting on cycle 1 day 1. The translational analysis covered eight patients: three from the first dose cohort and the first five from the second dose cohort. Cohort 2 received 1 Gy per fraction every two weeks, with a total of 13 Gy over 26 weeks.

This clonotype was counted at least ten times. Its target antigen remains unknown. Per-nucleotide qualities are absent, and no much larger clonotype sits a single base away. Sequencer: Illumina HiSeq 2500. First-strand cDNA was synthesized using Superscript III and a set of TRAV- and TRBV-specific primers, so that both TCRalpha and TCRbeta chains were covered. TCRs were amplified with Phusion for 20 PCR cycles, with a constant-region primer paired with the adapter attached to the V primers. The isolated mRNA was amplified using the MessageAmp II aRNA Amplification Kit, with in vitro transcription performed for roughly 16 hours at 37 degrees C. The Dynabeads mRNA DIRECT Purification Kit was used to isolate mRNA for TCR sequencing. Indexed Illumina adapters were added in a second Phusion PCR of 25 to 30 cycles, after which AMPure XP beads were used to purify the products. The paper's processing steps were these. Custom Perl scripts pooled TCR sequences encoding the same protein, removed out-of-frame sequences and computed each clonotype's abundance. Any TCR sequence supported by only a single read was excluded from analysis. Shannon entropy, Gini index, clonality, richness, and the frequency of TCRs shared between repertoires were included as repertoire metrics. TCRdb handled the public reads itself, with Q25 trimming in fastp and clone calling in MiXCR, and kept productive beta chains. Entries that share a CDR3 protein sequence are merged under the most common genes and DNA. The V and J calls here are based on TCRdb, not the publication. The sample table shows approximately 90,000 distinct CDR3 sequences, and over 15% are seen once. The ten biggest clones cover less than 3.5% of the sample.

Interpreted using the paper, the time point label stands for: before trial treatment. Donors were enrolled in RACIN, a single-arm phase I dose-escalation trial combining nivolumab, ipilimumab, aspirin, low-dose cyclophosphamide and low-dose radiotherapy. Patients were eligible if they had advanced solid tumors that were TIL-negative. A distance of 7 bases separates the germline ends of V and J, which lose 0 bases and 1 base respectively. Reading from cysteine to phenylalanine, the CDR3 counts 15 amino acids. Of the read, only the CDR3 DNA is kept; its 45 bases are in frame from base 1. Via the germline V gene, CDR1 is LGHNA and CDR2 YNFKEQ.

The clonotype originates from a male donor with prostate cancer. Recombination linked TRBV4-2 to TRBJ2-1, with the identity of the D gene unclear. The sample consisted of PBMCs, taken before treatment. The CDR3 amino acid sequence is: CASSQDLGSYNEQFF. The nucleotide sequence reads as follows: TGTGCCAGCAGCCAAGATTTGGGTTCCTACAATGAGCAGTTCTTC.